Listed here are 2 T cell receptor beta chains from one sample, sequenced in a study of T cell responses to AZD1222 COVID-19 vaccine. Assay: immunoSEQ multiplex PCR; the TCRdb copy retains only in-frame clones and omits some. Here the sample spans around 100,000 clones, nearly 90% being singletons. The sample consisted of peripheral blood, taken on day 0 of AZD1222 vaccination. The receptor set was obtained from an adult in good health.

The rearrangement joins TRBV6-2 or TRBV6-3 to TRBJ2-7; D unclear. The length of the CDR3 is 14 residues. V shed 0 bases and J shed 5 bases, with 11 bases lying between them. The germline V gene encodes CDR1 MNHEY and CDR2 SVGEGT. This CDR3 is CASSYSWGSHEQYF. In DNA, the CDR3 is TGTGCCAGCAGTTACTCGTGGGGTTCCCACGAGCAGTACTTC.

The V gene is TRBV12-5, the J gene TRBJ1-2; 8 bases match TRBD1. The germline V gene encodes CDR1 LGHNT and CDR2 FRNRAP. The CDR3 has 14 amino acids. V dropped 5 bases and J dropped 4; count of bases not matched to a gene: 6. The CDR3 DNA is TGTGCTAGTGGTCCAGGGGGCAGGAGCTATGGCTACACCTTC. Encoded protein: CASGPGGRSYGYTF.